The 23 T cell receptor beta chains below all came from one sample that was sequenced in a study of beta chain features in type 1 diabetes. Sequenced material consisted of expressed TCRB transcripts (all of the isolated RNA was reverse transcribed). Produced via immunoSEQ multiplex PCR; TCRdb's table is partial and in-frame only. Among about 350,000 clones, around 20% were seen once, and the ten largest hold approximately 0.043%. Sequencing was done on a sample of naive CD4+ T cells from blood. Every receptor here comes from a woman aged 18-29 years in good health.

Only a few counts were recorded for this clone. The rearrangement uses TRBV5-1 and TRBJ2-3, with 10 bases matching TRBD1. The V gene end was trimmed by 7 bases and the J gene end by 4 bases; junction bases not matched to a gene: 6. The length of the CDR3 is 14 residues. Germline V lookup: CDR1 SGHRS, CDR2 YFSETQ. The CDR3, as DNA: TGCGCCAGCGCCCGGGACAGGGGATCAGATACGCAGTATTTT. As protein: CASARDRGSDTQYF.

This clone has a handful of counts. The chain couples TRBV9 to TRBJ2-5; TRBD1 matches at 7 bases. CDR3 length: 16 residues. The V gene's germline CDR1 is SGDLS and CDR2 YYNGEE. V lost 1 base, J lost 3 bases, and 9 bases stayed unmatched. The CDR3 region is CASSVPSRDSKETQYF. CDR3 bases: TGTGCCAGCAGCGTACCCAGCCGGGACAGCAAAGAGACCCAGTACTTC.

V usage is TRBV7-9 and J usage is TRBJ2-7; a weak D match, TRBD1 (6 bases). The CDR3 spans 14 residues. V was pared by 5 bases and J by 8 bases, with 19 bases between. Germline CDR1 SEHNR, CDR2 FQNEAQ (reference sequence). The CDR3 nucleotides are TGTGCCAGCAGCCGAAGGACAGATTCTACGAAGCAGTACTTC. Protein: CASSRRTDSTKQYF.

The chain recombines TRBV4-1 with TRBJ1-2, with 10 bases aligning to TRBD1. The CDR3 has 15 residues. The junction had 4 bases not matched to a gene; V was cut back by 4 bases and J by 2 bases. Germline assignment: CDR1 MGHRA and CDR2 YSYEKL. As DNA, the CDR3 is TGCGCCAGCAGCCCCGGGACAGGGGTAAACTATGGCTACACCTTC. Its protein is CASSPGTGVNYGYTF.

V usage is TRBV30 and J usage is TRBJ2-7; D is unresolved. V lost 2 bases and J lost 5, with 13 bases in between. CDR3 length: 13 amino acids. CDR1 is GTSNPN and CDR2 is SVGIG in the germline V gene (reference sequence). The CDR3 spells CAWSTLYSHEQYF. The CDR3 bases are TGTGCCTGGAGTACCTTATACAGCCACGAGCAGTACTTC. The complete variable domain, with remaining parts taken from reference TRBV30 and TRBJ2-7, reads SQTIHQWPATLVQPVGSPLSLECTVEGTSNPNLYWYRQAAGRGLQLLFYSVGIGQISSEVPQNLSASRPQDRQFILSSKKLLLSDSGFYLCAWSTLYSHEQYFGPGTRLTVT.

This clone was counted between two and nine times. This chain links TRBV23-1 with TRBJ2-7; 9 bases are a match to TRBD1. TRBV23-1 is an open reading frame, and its role is uncertain. Losses at the gene ends were 7 bases for V and 6 bases for J; bases not matched to a gene: 10. The length of the CDR3 is 14 residues. CDR3 amino acids: CASTRDRAKGEQYF. CDR3 sequence (DNA): TGCGCCAGCACCCGGGACAGGGCGAAAGGCGAGCAGTACTTC.

V and J are TRBV4-2 and TRBJ1-5; D is uncertain. V was trimmed by 2 bases and J by 9 bases, leaving 17 bases between them. This CDR3 spans 15 amino acids. Germline V gives CDR1 LGHNA, CDR2 YNFKEQ. The CDR3 loop is CASSQNQFRRGPQHF. CDR3 nucleotide sequence: TGTGCCAGCAGCCAAAATCAGTTCAGACGAGGGCCCCAGCATTTT.

The chain combines TRBV30 with TRBJ2-7; 9 nucleotides line up with TRBD1. The ends lost 4 bases at V and 4 bases at J; junction bases unmatched: 8. Germline V lookup: CDR1 GTSNPN, CDR2 SVGIG (reference sequence). The CDR3 consists of 14 residues. The CDR3 region is CAWTPGTGLYEQYF. DNA of the CDR3: TGTGCCTGGACCCCCGGGACAGGGTTGTACGAGCAGTACTTC.

This clone was seen only a few times. The gene calls are TRBV4-3 and TRBJ1-2; 9 nucleotides line up with TRBD1. The CDR3 is 16 amino acids. Per the germline V gene, CDR1 is LGHNA and CDR2 is YSLEER. Trimming cost V 3 bases and J 9 bases; bases outside gene matches: 14. CDR3 residues: CASSQKSGRDRVSYTF. Written as DNA, the CDR3 is TGCGCCAGCAGCCAGAAAAGTGGCCGGGACAGGGTTAGCTACACCTTC.

This chain links TRBV15 with TRBJ1-5; D is undetermined. Germline V gives CDR1 LNHNV, CDR2 YYDKDF (reference sequence). This CDR3 spans 17 amino acids. The V end was cut by 0 bases, the J end by 4 bases, with 16 bases between. For the CDR3, the DNA is TGTGCCACCAGCAGAGATCGTACAGTGCGGGAGAATCAGCCCCAGCATTTT. As protein: CATSRDRTVRENQPQHF.

This clone was counted a few times. V gene TRBV5-4 combines with J gene TRBJ2-3, with TRBD2 as a possible D gene (5 bases). This CDR3 has 16 amino acids. Trimming stripped 4 bases from V and 1 base from J, with 16 bases between. Looked up from germline, CDR1 is SGHNT and CDR2 is YYREEE (reference sequence). The CDR3: CASSLASSPGTDTQYF. CDR3 nucleotide sequence: TGTGCCAGCAGCCTAGCCAGTAGTCCTGGCACAGATACGCAGTATTTT.

The CDR3 loop is CASSWRYTNEKLFF. The DNA for the CDR3 is TGTGCCAGCAGCTGGAGATACACTAATGAAAAACTGTTTTTT. The rearrangement joins TRBV11-2 to TRBJ1-4; D unclear. The germline gives CDR1 SGHAT, CDR2 FQNNGV. The CDR3 length is 14 residues. V lost 4 bases, J lost 2 bases, and 8 bases lay in between.

This clone was found a few times. This chain uses TRBV10-3 with TRBJ2-7; TRBD2 matches at 7 bases. V shed 0 bases and J 2 bases; nucleotides not matched to a gene: 10. Germline V CDR1 and CDR2: ENHRY, SYGVKD. The CDR3 contains 17 residues. The CDR3 region is CAISESGAGTPTYEQYF. The CDR3 coding sequence is TGTGCCATCAGTGAGTCGGGAGCGGGGACCCCTACCTACGAGCAGTACTTC.

The chain employs TRBV9 and TRBJ1-4; D gene uncertain. Germline V gene sequence: CDR1 SGDLS, CDR2 YYNGEE. V was trimmed by 0 bases and J by 6 bases, leaving 12 bases between them. The CDR3 extends over 15 amino acids. The CDR3: CASSVDYSRDEKLFF. The CDR3 nucleotides read TGTGCCAGCAGCGTAGACTATTCACGCGATGAAAAACTGTTTTTT.

V usage is TRBV5-1 and J usage is TRBJ1-6, with TRBD1 matching 9 bases. The V gene's germline CDR1 is SGHRS and CDR2 YFSETQ. V shed 5 bases and J 5 bases; nucleotides not matched to a gene: 8. The CDR3 sequence is 16 residues long. The CDR3 sequence: CASSFRQGVNNSPLHF. The CDR3, as DNA: TGCGCCAGCAGTTTTCGACAGGGGGTGAATAATTCACCCCTCCACTTT.

The genes are TRBV5-1 and TRBJ1-3, with 9 positions matching TRBD1. CDR3 length: 15 residues. V shed 3 bases, J shed 2 bases, and the junction held 3 bases outside the gene matches. Germline lookup yields CDR1 SGHRS and CDR2 YFSETQ. The DNA of the CDR3 is TGCGCCAGCAGCTCATGGACAGGGGCTGGAAACACCATATATTTT. This sequence encodes CASSSWTGAGNTIYF.

V usage is TRBV7-3 and J usage is TRBJ2-2, with TRBD2 matching 8 bases. The CDR3 length is 16 residues. The V gene end was trimmed by 2 bases and the J gene end by 4 bases; junction bases not matched to a gene: 6. The germline gives CDR1 SGHTA, CDR2 FQGTGA. CDR3 nucleotide sequence: TGTGCCAGCAGCTTATTGCCAGCGGGGGTCACCGGGGAGCTGTTTTTT. Its protein is CASSLLPAGVTGELFF.

This clone showed up just a few times. The CDR3, as DNA: TGTGCCAGCCGGAGGGCGGGAGGGATTAATGAGCAGTTCTTC. This translates into CASRRAGGINEQFF. The V call is TRBV11-2, the J call TRBJ2-1; 9 bases match TRBD2. Germline CDR1 is SGHAT and CDR2 is FQNNGV. CDR3 length equals 14 residues. V lost 8 bases, J lost 7 bases, and 9 bases stayed unmatched.

CDR3 nucleotide sequence: TGTGCCAGCAGCGTAGAACCGTTGCGGGGCTACACCTTC. Translation gives CASSVEPLRGYTF. The chain employs TRBV9 and TRBJ1-2; D gene uncertain. The V and J ends lost 0 bases and 8 bases respectively, with 11 bases between them. The CDR3 covers 13 residues. Germline assignment: CDR1 SGDLS and CDR2 YYNGEE. Based on the CDR3 plus reference TRBV9 and TRBJ1-2, the full variable domain is DSGVTQTPKHLITATGQRVTLRCSPRSGDLSVYWYQQSLDQGLQFLIQYYNGEERAKGNILERFSAQQFPDLHSELNLSSLELGDSALYFCASSVEPLRGYTFGSGTRLTVV.

This clone showed up just a few times. The chain has TRBV6-5 and TRBJ1-2; D unresolved. The CDR3 has 13 amino acids. Deletions cut 8 bases from V and 4 bases from J, with 14 bases between. Germline loops: CDR1 MNHEY, CDR2 SVGAGI. The CDR3 is CASATDSFYGYTF. Written as DNA, the CDR3 is TGTGCCAGCGCCACGGATAGCTTCTATGGCTACACCTTC.

The genes are TRBV4-1 and TRBJ1-2; tentatively, D is TRBD1 (5 bases). The CDR3 is made up of 14 amino acids. V gave up 0 bases and J gave up 6 bases, with 11 bases separating them. Germline V gene sequence: CDR1 MGHRA, CDR2 YSYEKL. The CDR3 here is CASSQEPGQHGYTF. DNA of the CDR3: TGCGCCAGCAGCCAAGAACCAGGGCAACATGGCTACACCTTC.

V is TRBV4-1 and J is TRBJ2-4; a possible D gene is TRBD1 (6 bases). V lost 3 bases, J lost 2 bases, and 14 bases lay in between. The CDR3 totals 16 residues. Per the germline V gene, CDR1 is MGHRA and CDR2 is YSYEKL. Here the CDR3 reads CASSHDQQGTKNIQYF. CDR3 DNA sequence: TGCGCCAGCAGCCACGACCAACAGGGTACCAAAAACATTCAGTACTTC.

The rearrangement uses TRBV2 and TRBJ2-5, with TRBD1 matching 10 bases. The germline V gene encodes CDR1 SNHLY and CDR2 FYNNEI. The trim removed 10 bases at V and 5 bases at J, leaving 7 bases unmatched. The CDR3 sequence is 13 residues long. CDR3 DNA sequence: TGTGCCACCTCGGGACAGGGGAGGGAGACCCAGTACTTC. It yields the protein CATSGQGRETQYF.